The entry that follows covers one TCR beta chain sequence. Its antigen is currently unknown. Time point of the sample: sample taken at primary tumor resection. A total of around 72 untreated early-stage non-small cell lung cancer patients served as donors. Extraction of whole RNA from tumor, nontumor lung or frozen PBMC preceded unsorted sequencing. The data were taken from a study of spatial heterogeneity in lung cancer. Whole-study context: Tumor-region counts of TCR transcripts tracked strongly with a T cell module score from matched bulk RNA-seq. Points from the study as a whole: Mutation tallies in tumors tracked expanded intratumoral alpha and beta TCR counts.

Trimming stripped 6 bases from V and 5 bases from J, with 16 bases between. This CDR3 contains 14 residues. Germline V lookup: CDR1 WSHSY, CDR2 SAAADI. TCRdb called the 5' RACE reads again in MiXCR, with one record for every CDR3 protein. The table lists more than 4,000 distinct CDR3 sequences, about 7.4% of them singletons, with about 48% in the top ten. The V and J genes are TRBV10-2 and TRBJ2-5; D may be TRBD1 or TRBD2 (6 bases each). The receptor was isolated from a male donor with early-stage non-small cell lung cancer. Sequenced material: lung tumor tissue, taken at surgery. CDR3 sequence: CASRSEGGVETQYF. CDR3 DNA sequence: TGCGCCAGCAGGTCTGAGGGGGGAGTGGAGACCCAGTACTTC.